This T cell receptor beta chain was captured by sequencing in a study of blood T cells in healthy people across ages. A J-beta primer mix and a sample-barcoded 5' primer were used in a second PCR of roughly 6 to 12 cycles. A tag from a template-switch adaptor with 12 random nucleotides marked each cDNA molecule. One entry per CDR3 protein, called by TCRdb with MiXCR from the 5' RACE reads. Of around 2 million distinct CDR3 sequences listed, about 39% were seen once; the top ten hold 20% to 25%. The CDR3 extends over 13 amino acids. In germline, CDR1 is DFQATT, CDR2 SNEGSKA (reference sequence). V was pared by 5 bases and J by 13 bases, with 7 bases of the junction left unmatched.

The TCR was taken from a human donor in good health. Material: blood. The chain employs TRBV20-1 and TRBJ2-4, with TRBD2 matching over 14 bases. The CDR3 here is CSALTSGGDVQYF. Here the CDR3 DNA reads TGCAGTGCTTTGACTAGCGGGGGGGACGTGCAGTACTTC.